This T cell receptor beta chain was captured by sequencing in a study of T cell repertoires in cytomegalovirus infection. Study at large: TCR beta signatures that were public indicated CMV infection and matching HLA type.

From the reads, TCRdb called clonotypes with MiXCR, one entry per CDR3 protein. The table records around 570,000 distinct CDR3 sequences, just under 40% of them present only once. For this clonotype: Its specificity is unknown.

Study conclusions and caveats: CMV carriers having the relevant HLA were flagged by cumulative public TCR beta family frequency. Ex vivo, HLA-C-restricted CMV-specific TCR beta clonotypes prevailed over the rest of the response.

Germline CDR1 and CDR2: MNHEY and SMNVEV (reference sequence). The CDR3 covers 14 residues. The germline V and J ends were trimmed by 8 bases and 1 base, with 9 bases remaining between them. The chain recombines TRBV27 with TRBJ2-6; D gene unclear. The sample in question was cultured PBMCs, obtained from culture after CMV antigen stimulation. The clonotype was recovered from a human donor in good health (CMV status not recorded). Some clones in this sample may be carry-over from other donors' samples. The CDR3 DNA is TGTGCCAGCGCCCATAGATCTGGGGCCAACGTCCTGACTTTC. It encodes CASAHRSGANVLTF. The whole variable domain, filled in from reference TRBV27 and TRBJ2-6, reads EAQVTQNPRYLITVTGKKLTVTCSQNMNHEYMSWYRQDPGLGLRQIYYSMNVEVTDKGDVPEGYKVSRKEKRNFPLILESPSPNQTSLYFCASAHRSGANVLTFGAGSRLTVL.